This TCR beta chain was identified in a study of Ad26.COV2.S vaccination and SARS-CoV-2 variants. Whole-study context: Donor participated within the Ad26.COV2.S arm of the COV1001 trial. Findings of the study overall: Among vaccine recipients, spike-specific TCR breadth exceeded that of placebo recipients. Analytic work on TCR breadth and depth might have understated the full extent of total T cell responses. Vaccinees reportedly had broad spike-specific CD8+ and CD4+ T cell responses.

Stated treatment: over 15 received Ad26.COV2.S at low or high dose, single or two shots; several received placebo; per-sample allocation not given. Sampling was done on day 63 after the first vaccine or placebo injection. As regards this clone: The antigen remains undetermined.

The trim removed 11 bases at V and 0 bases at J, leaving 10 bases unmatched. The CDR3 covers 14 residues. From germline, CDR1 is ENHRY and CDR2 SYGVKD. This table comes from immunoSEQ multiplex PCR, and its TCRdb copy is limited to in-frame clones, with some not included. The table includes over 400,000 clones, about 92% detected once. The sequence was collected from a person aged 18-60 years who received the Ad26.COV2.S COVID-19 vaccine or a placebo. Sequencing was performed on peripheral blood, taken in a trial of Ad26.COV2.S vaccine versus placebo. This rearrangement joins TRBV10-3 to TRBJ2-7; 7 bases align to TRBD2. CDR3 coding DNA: TGTGCCGCCCGAAGCGGGGCCTCCTCCTACGAGCAGTACTTC. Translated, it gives CAARSGASSYEQYF.